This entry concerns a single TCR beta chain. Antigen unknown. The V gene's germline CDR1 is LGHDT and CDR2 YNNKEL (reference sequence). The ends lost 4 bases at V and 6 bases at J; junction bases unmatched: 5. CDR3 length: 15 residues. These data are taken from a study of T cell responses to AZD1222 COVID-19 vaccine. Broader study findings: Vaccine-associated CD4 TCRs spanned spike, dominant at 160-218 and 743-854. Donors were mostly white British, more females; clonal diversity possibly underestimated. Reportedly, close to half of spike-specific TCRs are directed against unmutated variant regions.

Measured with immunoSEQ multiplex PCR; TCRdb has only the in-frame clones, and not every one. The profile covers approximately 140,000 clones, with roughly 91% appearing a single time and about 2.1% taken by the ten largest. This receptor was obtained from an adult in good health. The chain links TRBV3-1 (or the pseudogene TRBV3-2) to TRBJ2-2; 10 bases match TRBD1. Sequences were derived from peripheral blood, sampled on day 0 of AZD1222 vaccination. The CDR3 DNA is TGTGCCAGCAGCCGACAGGGGGCCCCAGCCGGGGAGCTGTTTTTT. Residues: CASSRQGAPAGELFF.